This T cell receptor (beta chain) came from a study of T cell changes during pregnancy in multiple sclerosis. The CDR3 totals 15 residues. With 6 bases removed from V and 5 bases from J, the gap between germline ends came to 19 bases. Germline CDR1 is MNHEY and CDR2 is SVGAGI. The assay was immunoSEQ multiplex PCR, and TCRdb's table has in-frame clones only and misses some. The sample records about 80,000 clones, 92% being singletons. The chain recombines TRBV6-5 with TRBJ2-5; weak D call: TRBD2 (7 bases). The sample here was peripheral blood, taken before pregnancy. The clonotype originates from a female donor with multiple sclerosis, enrolled in a pregnancy study. The CDR3 loop reads CASSPGGGDRETQYF. The CDR3 nucleotides read TGTGCCAGCAGCCCCGGAGGGGGGGATCGGGAGACCCAGTACTTC.